This TCR beta chain was recovered during a study of blood T cell repertoires in COVID-19. Study information: From T cells, B-cell-depleted T cells, or PBMCs came the material, which was cDNA or gDNA.

Participants were aged about 18 to 100 years from around 26 US areas. Cohort assignment relied on participant-reported clinical history. Recovered status applied to Cohort 3 donors who had two consecutive negative PCRs. It also applied to those with clearance or with symptom resolution. The protocol was immunoSEQ multiplex PCR, while the TCRdb copy is restricted to in-frame clones and leaves out a portion. The table includes around 380,000 clones, about 90% detected once. The V gene's germline CDR1 is MNHEY and CDR2 SVGAGI. Germline trimming cut 7 bases from V and 2 bases from J; bases unmatched to any gene: 5. This CDR3 is 14 amino acids long.

The clonotype originates from a man aged 25-40 years who had recovered from COVID-19. The sequenced sample was PBMCs or T cells enriched from blood (not recorded which). This chain uses TRBV6-5 with TRBJ1-2; TRBD1 aligns across 9 bases. CDR3 amino acids: CASMRGQGNYGYTF. The DNA of the CDR3 is TGTGCCAGCATGCGGGGACAGGGAAACTATGGCTACACCTTC.